These 14 T cell receptor beta chains were sequenced from one sample in a study of T-cell memory formation after mild COVID-19. One entry per CDR3 protein, called by TCRdb with MiXCR from the 5' RACE reads. The sample carries some 270,000 distinct CDR3 sequences, 15% recorded once. Material for sequencing was PBMCs or a T cell subset sorted from them (not recorded which). These receptors all stem from an adult woman who had mild COVID-19 (a few samples of this study predate the infection). Cell type and time point are not known.

Worth noting for this clonotype: This may stem from a read error, because a much larger clone lies one nucleotide away. The gene calls are TRBV29-1 and TRBJ2-2; D ambiguous. V gave up 7 bases and J gave up 7 bases, with 16 bases separating them. CDR1 is SQVTM, CDR2 ANQGSEA, per germline. This CDR3 comprises 13 residues. This CDR3 is CSAKAPGHGELFF. The CDR3 DNA sequence: TGCAGCGCAAAGGCGCCAGGCCACGGGGAGCTGTTTTTT.

There are a few counts of this clonotype. The V gene is TRBV6-6, the J gene TRBJ1-1; TRBD1 matches at 9 bases. Germline CDR1 reads MNHNY; CDR2 reads SVGAGI (reference sequence). The trim removed 2 bases at V and 0 bases at J, leaving 4 bases unmatched. CDR3 length: 16 amino acids. In DNA, the CDR3 is TGTGCCAGCAGTTACCCGGGACAGGGCATGAACACTGAAGCTTTCTTT. Protein product: CASSYPGQGMNTEAFF.

This clonotype occurred a few times. This CDR3 reads CAISESGSGGASTQYF. CDR3 bases: TGTGCCATCAGTGAGTCTGGTAGCGGGGGGGCCTCGACGCAGTATTTT. J is TRBJ2-3 and V is TRBV10-3, with 11 bases that match TRBD2. Germline loops: CDR1 ENHRY, CDR2 SYGVKD. This CDR3 region has 16 residues. V shed 0 bases, J shed 9 bases, and the junction held 8 bases outside the gene matches.

This clonotype was observed a few times. V gene TRBV3-1 combines with J gene TRBJ2-7; D call uncertain. Trimming removed 1 base from V and 3 bases from J, with 7 bases in between. Germline CDR1 and CDR2: LGHDT and YNNKEL (reference sequence). This CDR3 is 13 amino acids long. CDR3 nucleotide sequence: TGTGCCAGCAGCCAAGGTAGAATCTACGAGCAGTACTTC. Its protein is CASSQGRIYEQYF.

The gene calls are TRBV25-1 and TRBJ2-3; D is undetermined. Germline V gene lookup returns CDR1 MGHDK and CDR2 SYGVNS. V gave up 3 bases and J gave up 4 bases, with 11 bases separating them. The CDR3 is 14 amino acids. The CDR3 sequence is CASSDPRGADTQYF. The CDR3 DNA is TGTGCCAGCAGTGACCCTCGCGGCGCAGATACGCAGTATTTT.

The chain is built from TRBV9 and TRBJ2-1; 9 bases are shared with TRBD2. The CDR3 sequence is 17 residues long. The V segment lost 4 bases and the J segment 8 bases; nucleotides outside the gene matches: 16. CDR1 SGDLS and CDR2 YYNGEE come from the germline V gene. CDR3 bases: TGTGCCAGCAGCCCCACCGTGATAGCGGGAGAGGGGCATGAGCAGTTCTTC. Translation gives CASSPTVIAGEGHEQFF.

This clonotype has more than one count but fewer than ten. This chain connects TRBV5-1 to TRBJ2-3, with D unclear. The CDR3 sequence is 12 residues long. With 3 bases removed from V and 6 bases from J, the gap between germline ends came to 8 bases. Germline CDR1 and CDR2: SGHRS and YFSETQ. CDR3: CASSYPPDTQYF. The CDR3 DNA follows: TGCGCCAGCAGCTATCCTCCGGATACGCAGTATTTT.

This chain connects TRBV6-5 to TRBJ2-1, with a possible D match to TRBD2 (5 bases). The CDR3 is made up of 16 amino acids. Germline V CDR1 and CDR2: MNHEY, SVGAGI. Trimming cost V 6 bases and J 2 bases, with 17 bases left between them. The CDR3 sequence: CASSTGSSLPYNEQFF. DNA of the CDR3: TGTGCCAGCAGCACGGGGTCCAGTTTGCCCTACAATGAGCAGTTCTTC.

This clonotype appeared a few times. V is TRBV20-1 and J is TRBJ2-5; D is unclear. The CDR3 totals 14 residues. The germline gives CDR1 DFQATT, CDR2 SNEGSKA (reference sequence). Deletions cut 1 base from V and 2 bases from J, with 11 bases between. CDR3 nucleotide sequence: TGCAGTGCTAGAGGGACCCCCGAGCAAGAGACCCAGTACTTC. Translating gives CSARGTPEQETQYF.

This chain links TRBV28 with TRBJ2-7; D call uncertain. CDR1 is MDHEN, CDR2 SYDVKM, per germline. The CDR3 runs 15 residues. V was shortened by 4 bases and J by 0 bases, with 13 bases between the two germline ends. The DNA for the CDR3 is TGTGCCAGCAGTTGGCAAGCGCCTGGCTCCTACGAGCAGTACTTC. Its protein product is CASSWQAPGSYEQYF.

This clonotype showed up just a few times. The J gene is TRBJ2-3, the V gene TRBV7-3, with 12 bases fitting TRBD2. CDR3 length: 15 residues. V gave up 7 bases and J gave up 5 bases; unmatched junction bases: 7. From germline, CDR1 is SGHTA and CDR2 FQGTGA. CDR3 amino acids: CASTLAGGPEDTQYF. The CDR3 DNA follows: TGTGCCAGCACCCTAGCGGGGGGGCCAGAAGATACGCAGTATTTT.

A few counts support this clonotype. The chain recombines TRBV20-1 with TRBJ1-4; D is ambiguous. Germline CDR1 DFQATT, CDR2 SNEGSKA (reference sequence). The CDR3 sequence is 18 residues long. The V gene lost 6 bases and the J gene lost 0 bases, with 23 bases spanning the gap. The CDR3 region is CSAQAAGNVSATNEKLFF. The CDR3 DNA follows: TGCAGTGCCCAGGCGGCGGGAAATGTATCTGCAACTAATGAAAAACTGTTTTTT.

The chain employs TRBV12-3 or TRBV12-4 and TRBJ2-6, with 10 nucleotides matching TRBD1. V was clipped by 8 bases and J by 0 bases; unmatched bases: 4. The CDR3 sequence is 16 residues long. CDR3 protein: CASGGQGGSGANVLTF. DNA of the CDR3: TGTGCCAGCGGAGGACAGGGGGGCTCTGGGGCCAACGTCCTGACTTTC.

V is TRBV12-3 or TRBV12-4 and J is TRBJ2-5, with 11 bases matching TRBD2. The junction had 10 bases not matched to a gene; V was cut back by 5 bases and J by 5 bases. This CDR3 has 16 residues. The CDR3 DNA reads TGTGCCAGCAGTCTCACTAGCGGGAGCGGTCAGGAGACCCAGTACTTC. Translating gives CASSLTSGSGQETQYF.